This TCR beta chain was identified in a study of cytomegalovirus exposure and HLA in healthy donors. Details on this clone: Its target is not known.

Looked up from germline, CDR1 is LNHDA and CDR2 is SQIVND (reference sequence). V lost 5 bases to trimming and J lost 6 bases; unmatched junction nucleotides: 10. There are 15 residues in the CDR3. This PCR relied on a set of 60 Vbeta primers and 13 Jbeta primers. Sequencing used immunoSEQ multiplex PCR; TCRdb keeps in-frame clones, though not all of them. The table records some 110,000 clones, more than 60% of them present only once. Study-level points and caveats: An ancestry cluster, one associated with Asian ancestry, reportedly showed fewer N-insertions than the approximately 670-donor mean in a later analysis. Based on reports, TCR beta sequences accurately predicted HLA-A and HLA-B alleles for most subjects. TCR beta sequences numbering fewer than 20,000 were associated with HLA alleles at 0.05 false discovery rate in a later analysis.

Material for sequencing was PBMCs. The chain is built from TRBV19 and TRBJ2-7, with 10 bases identical to TRBD2. This TCR was recovered from a man aged 40-49 years in good health and CMV-seronegative. CDR3 amino acids: CASSATSGVIGEQYF. CDR3 in DNA: TGTGCCAGTAGTGCAACTAGCGGGGTGATCGGCGAGCAGTACTTC. The full variable domain, in which reference TRBV19 and TRBJ2-7 provide the parts outside the CDR3, is DGGITQSPKYLFRKEGQNVTLSCEQNLNHDAMYWYRQDPGQGLRLIYYSQIVNDFQKGDIAEGYSVSREKKESFPLTVTSAQKNPTAFYLCASSATSGVIGEQYFGPGTRLTVT.